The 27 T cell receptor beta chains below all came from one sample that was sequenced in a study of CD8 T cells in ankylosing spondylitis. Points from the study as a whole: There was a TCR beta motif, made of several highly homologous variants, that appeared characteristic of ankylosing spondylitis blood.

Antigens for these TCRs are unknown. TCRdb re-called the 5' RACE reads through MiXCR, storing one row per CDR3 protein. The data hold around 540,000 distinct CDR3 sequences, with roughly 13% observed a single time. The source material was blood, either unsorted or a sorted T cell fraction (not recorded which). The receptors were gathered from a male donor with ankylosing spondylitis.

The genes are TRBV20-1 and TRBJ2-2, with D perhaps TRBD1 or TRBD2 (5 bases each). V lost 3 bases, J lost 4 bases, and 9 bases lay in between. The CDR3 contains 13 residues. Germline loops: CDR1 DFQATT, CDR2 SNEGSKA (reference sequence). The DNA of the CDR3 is TGCAGTGCTAGGGGGGAACCCACCGGGGAGCTGTTTTTT. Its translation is CSARGEPTGELFF.

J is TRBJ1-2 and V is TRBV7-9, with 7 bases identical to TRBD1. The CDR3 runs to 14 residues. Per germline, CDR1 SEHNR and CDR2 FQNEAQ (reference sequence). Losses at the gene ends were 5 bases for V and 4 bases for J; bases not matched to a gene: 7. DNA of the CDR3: TGTGCCAGCAGCACCCGGACAGGTCTCTATGGCTACACCTTC. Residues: CASSTRTGLYGYTF.

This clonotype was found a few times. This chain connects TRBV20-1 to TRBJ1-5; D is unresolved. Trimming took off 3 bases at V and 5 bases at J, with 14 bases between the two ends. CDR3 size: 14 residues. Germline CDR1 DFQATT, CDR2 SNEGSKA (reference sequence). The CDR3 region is CSARGIDTYQPQHF. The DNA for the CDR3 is TGCAGTGCTAGGGGAATCGACACCTATCAGCCCCAGCATTTT.

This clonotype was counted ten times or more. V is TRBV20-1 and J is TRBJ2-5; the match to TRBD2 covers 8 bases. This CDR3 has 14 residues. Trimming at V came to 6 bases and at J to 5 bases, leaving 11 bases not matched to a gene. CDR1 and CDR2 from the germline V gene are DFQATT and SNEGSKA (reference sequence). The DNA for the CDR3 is TGCAGTGCCTATAGCGGGATCCTAAAGGAGACCCAGTACTTC. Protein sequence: CSAYSGILKETQYF.

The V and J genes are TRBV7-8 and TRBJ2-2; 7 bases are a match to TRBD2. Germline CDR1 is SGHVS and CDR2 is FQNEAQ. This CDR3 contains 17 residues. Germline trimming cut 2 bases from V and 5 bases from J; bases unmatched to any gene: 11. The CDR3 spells CASSLRLAIGVTGELFF. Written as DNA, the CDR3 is TGTGCCAGCAGCTTAAGACTAGCTATTGGCGTGACCGGGGAGCTGTTTTTT.

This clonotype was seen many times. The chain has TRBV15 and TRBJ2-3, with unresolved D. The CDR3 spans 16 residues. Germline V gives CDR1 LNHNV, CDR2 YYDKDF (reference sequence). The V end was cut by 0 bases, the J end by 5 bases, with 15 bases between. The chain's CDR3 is CATSRDFVAVLDTQYF. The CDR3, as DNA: TGTGCCACCAGCAGAGATTTCGTGGCGGTGTTAGATACGCAGTATTTT.

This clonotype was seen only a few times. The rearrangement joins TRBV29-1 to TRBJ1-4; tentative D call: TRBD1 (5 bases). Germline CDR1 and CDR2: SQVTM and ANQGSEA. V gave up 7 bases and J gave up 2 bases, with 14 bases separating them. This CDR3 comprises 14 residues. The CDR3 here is CSAGRGTTNEKLFF. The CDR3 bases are TGCAGCGCCGGTCGGGGGACTACTAATGAAAAACTGTTTTTT.

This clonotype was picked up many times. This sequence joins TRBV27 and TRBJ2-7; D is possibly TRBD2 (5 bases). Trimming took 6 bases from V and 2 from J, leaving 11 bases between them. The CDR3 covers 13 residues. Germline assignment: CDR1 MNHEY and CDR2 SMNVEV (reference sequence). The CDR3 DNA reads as TGTGCCAGCAGCCACAGCGGAGCCTACGAGCAGTACTTC. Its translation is CASSHSGAYEQYF.

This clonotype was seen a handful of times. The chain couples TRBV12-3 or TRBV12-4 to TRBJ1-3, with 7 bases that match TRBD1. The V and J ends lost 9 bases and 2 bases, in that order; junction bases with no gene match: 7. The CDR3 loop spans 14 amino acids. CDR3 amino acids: CASQLQGAGNTIYF. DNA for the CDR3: TGTGCCAGTCAACTTCAGGGGGCTGGAAACACCATATATTTT.

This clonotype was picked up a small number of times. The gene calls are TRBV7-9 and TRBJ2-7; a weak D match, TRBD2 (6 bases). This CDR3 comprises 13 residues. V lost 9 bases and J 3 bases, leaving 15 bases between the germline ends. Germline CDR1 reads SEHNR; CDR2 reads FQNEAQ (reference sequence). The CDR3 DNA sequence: TGTGCCAGTTTAGGAGGCGGGGACTACGAGCAGTACTTC. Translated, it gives CASLGGGDYEQYF.

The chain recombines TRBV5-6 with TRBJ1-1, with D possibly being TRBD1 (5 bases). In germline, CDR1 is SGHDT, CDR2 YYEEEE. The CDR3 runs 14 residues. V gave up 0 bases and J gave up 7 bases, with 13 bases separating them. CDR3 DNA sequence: TGTGCCAGCAGCTTGGCCGGGGGGATACGTGAAGCTTTCTTT. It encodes CASSLAGGIREAFF.

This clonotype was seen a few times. The CDR3 here is CASSPRGTGGYTF. The CDR3 DNA reads as TGCGCCAGCAGCCCCCGGGGGACCGGTGGCTACACCTTC. The chain joins TRBV5-1 to TRBJ1-2; weak D call: TRBD1 (5 bases). The germline gives CDR1 SGHRS, CDR2 YFSETQ. Trimming cost V 4 bases and J 7 bases, with 14 bases left between them. The CDR3 extends over 13 amino acids.

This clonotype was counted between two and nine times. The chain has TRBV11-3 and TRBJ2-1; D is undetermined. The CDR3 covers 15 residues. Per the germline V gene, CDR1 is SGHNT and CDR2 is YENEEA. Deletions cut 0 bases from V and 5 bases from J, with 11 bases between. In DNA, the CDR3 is TGTGCCAGCAGCTTAGAAGCAGGCGGACACAATGAGCAGTTCTTC. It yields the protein CASSLEAGGHNEQFF.

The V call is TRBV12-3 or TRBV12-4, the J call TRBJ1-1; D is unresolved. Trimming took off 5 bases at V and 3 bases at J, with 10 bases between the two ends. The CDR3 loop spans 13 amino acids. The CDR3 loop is CASSRYPYTEAFF. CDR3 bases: TGTGCCAGCAGTAGGTATCCCTACACTGAAGCTTTCTTT.

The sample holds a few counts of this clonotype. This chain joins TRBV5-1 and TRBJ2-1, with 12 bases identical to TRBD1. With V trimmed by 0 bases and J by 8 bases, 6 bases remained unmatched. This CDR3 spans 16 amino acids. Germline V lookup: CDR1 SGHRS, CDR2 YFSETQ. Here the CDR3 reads CASSLGDRGRIDEQFF. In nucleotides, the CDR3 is TGCGCCAGCAGCTTGGGGGACAGGGGGCGCATCGATGAGCAGTTCTTC.

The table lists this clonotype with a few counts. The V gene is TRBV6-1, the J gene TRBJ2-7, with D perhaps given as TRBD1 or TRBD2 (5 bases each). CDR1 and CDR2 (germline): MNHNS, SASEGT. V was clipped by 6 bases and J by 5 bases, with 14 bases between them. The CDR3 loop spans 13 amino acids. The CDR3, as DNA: TGTGCCAGCAGGGGGGACGGTTATGACGAGCAGTACTTC. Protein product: CASRGDGYDEQYF.

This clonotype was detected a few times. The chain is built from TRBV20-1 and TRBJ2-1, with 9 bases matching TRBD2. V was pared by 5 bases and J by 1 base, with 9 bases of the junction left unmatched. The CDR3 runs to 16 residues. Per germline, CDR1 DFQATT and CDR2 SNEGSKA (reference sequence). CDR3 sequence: CSAPHETSGSYNEQFF. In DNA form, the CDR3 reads TGCAGTGCTCCTCATGAGACTAGCGGTTCCTACAATGAGCAGTTCTTC.

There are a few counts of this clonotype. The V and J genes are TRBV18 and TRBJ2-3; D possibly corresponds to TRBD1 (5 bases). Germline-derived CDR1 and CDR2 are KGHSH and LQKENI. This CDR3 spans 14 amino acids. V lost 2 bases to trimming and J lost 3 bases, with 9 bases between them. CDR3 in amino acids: CASSPKGRTDTQYF. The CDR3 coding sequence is TGTGCCAGCTCACCAAAGGGGCGGACAGATACGCAGTATTTT.

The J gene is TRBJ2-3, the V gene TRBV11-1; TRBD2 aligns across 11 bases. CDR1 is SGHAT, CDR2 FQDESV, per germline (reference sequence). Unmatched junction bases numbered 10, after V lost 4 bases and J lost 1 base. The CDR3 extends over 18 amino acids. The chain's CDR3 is CASSWTREGLAGTDTQYF. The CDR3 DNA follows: TGTGCCAGCAGCTGGACCCGAGAGGGACTAGCGGGCACAGATACGCAGTATTTT.

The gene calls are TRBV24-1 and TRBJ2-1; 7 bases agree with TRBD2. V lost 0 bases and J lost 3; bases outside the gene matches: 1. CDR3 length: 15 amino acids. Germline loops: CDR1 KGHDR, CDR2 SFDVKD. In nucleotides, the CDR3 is TGTGCCACCAGTGATTTGAGGACTAGCTACAATGAGCAGTTCTTC. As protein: CATSDLRTSYNEQFF.

CDR3 in DNA: TGTGCCTCCTGGGGCCGGGGTGAGCAGTTCTTC. Residues: CASWGRGEQFF. The chain is built from TRBV6-2 or TRBV6-3 and TRBJ2-1; D may be TRBD1 or TRBD2 (5 bases each). The V end lost 11 bases, the J end lost 9 bases, and 14 bases lay between the germline ends. There are 11 residues in the CDR3. The germline V gene has CDR1 MNHEY and CDR2 SVGEGT.

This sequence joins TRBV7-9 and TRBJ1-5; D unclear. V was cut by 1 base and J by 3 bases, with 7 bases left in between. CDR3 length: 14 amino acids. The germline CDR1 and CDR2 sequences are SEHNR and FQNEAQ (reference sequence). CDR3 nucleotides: TGTGCCAGCAGCTTAGGTTATGCCAATCAGCCCCAGCATTTT. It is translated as CASSLGYANQPQHF.

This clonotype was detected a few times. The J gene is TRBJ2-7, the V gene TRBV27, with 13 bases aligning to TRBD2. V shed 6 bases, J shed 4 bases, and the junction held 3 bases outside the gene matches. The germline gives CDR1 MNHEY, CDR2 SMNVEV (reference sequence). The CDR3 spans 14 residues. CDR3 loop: CASRGLAGRYEQYF. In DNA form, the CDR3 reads TGTGCCAGCAGGGGACTAGCGGGAAGGTACGAGCAGTACTTC.

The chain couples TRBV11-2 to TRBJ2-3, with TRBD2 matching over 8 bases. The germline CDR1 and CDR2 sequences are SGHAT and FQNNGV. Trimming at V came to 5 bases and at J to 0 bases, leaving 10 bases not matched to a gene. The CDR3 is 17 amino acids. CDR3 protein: CASSLDGRVVSTDTQYF. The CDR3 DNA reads TGTGCCAGCAGCCTTGACGGGAGGGTCGTGAGCACAGATACGCAGTATTTT.

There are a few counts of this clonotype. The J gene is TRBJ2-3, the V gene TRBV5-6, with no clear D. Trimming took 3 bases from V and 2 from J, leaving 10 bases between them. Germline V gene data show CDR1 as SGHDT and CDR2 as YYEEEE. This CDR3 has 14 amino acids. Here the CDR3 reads CASSSIIDTDTQYF. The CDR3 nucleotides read TGTGCCAGCAGCTCCATCATCGACACAGATACGCAGTATTTT.

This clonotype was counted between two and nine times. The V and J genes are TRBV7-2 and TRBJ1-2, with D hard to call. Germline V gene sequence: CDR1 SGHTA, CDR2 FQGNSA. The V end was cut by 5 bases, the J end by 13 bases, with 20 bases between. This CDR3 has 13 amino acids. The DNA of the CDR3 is TGTGCCAGCAGCCCACCGGGGTCTCGGGTTGGCACCTTC. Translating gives CASSPPGSRVGTF.

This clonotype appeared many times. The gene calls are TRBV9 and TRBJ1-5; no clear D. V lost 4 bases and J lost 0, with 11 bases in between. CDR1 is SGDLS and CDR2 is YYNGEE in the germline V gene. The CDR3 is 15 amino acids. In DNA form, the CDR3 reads TGTGCCAGCAGCCCCCACTTCGATAGCAATCAGCCCCAGCATTTT. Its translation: CASSPHFDSNQPQHF.